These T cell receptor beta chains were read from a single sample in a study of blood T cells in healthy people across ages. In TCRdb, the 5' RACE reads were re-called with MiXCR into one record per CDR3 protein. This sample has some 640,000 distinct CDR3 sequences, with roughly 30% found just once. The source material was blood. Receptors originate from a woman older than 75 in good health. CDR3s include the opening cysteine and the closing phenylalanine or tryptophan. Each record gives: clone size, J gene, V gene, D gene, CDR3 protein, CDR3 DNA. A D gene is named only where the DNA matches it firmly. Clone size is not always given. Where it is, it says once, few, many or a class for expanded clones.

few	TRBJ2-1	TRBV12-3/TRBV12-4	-	CASSPSRGLYNEQFF	TGTGCCAGCAGTCCCTCCCGGGGCCTTTACAATGAGCAGTTCTTC
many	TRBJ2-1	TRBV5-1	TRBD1	CASTRDRGTYNEQFF	TGCGCCAGCACAAGGGACAGGGGAACTTACAATGAGCAGTTCTTC
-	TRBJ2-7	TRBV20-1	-	CSARRQASSYEQYF	TGCAGTGCTCGCAGACAGGCGAGCTCCTACGAGCAGTACTTC
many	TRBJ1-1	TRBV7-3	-	CASSSSGGNGRTEAFF	TGTGCCAGCAGCTCCTCGGGGGGCAACGGGAGAACTGAAGCTTTCTTT
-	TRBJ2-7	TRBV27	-	CASSLLGADSRLAKNIEYF	TGTGCCAGCAGTCTCCTCGGTGCGGACAGCAGATTAGCCAAGAACATTGAGTACTTC
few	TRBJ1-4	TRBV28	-	CASRMHGGTNEKRFF	TGTGCCAGCAGGATGCATGGGGGGACTAATGAAAAACGGTTTTTT
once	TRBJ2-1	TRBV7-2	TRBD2	CASSPRRSGGSQETQFF	TGTGCCAGCAGCCCAAGGCGTAGCGGGGGAAGTCAAGAGACCCAGTTCTTC
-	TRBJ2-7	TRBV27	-	CASSFLAGFYEQYF	TGTGCCAGCAGTTTCCTCGCAGGGTTCTACGAGCAGTACTTC
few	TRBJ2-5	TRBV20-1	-	CSARDGASQETQYF	TGCAGTGCTAGAGATGGGGCGTCCCAAGAGACCCAGTACTTC
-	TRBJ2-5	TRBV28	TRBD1	CASSYGQGAQETQYF	TGTGCCAGCAGTTATGGACAGGGGGCTCAAGAGACCCAGTACTTC